The clone carrying this T cell receptor beta chain has a count of ten or more. The antigen is not known. CDR1 and CDR2 (germline): LGHNA, YSLEER. The CDR3 loop spans 13 amino acids. Trimming stripped 3 bases from V and 13 bases from J, with 18 bases between. These data come from a study of CD8 T cells in ankylosing spondylitis. Findings of the study overall: Earlier work had already found some motif variants in reactive arthritis synovial fluid and blood. Reportedly, matched ankylosing spondylitis synovial fluid was significantly enriched for disease-linked clones.

Each TCR beta library was made by quantitative 5'-RACE that incorporated molecular barcodes. TCRdb re-called the 5' RACE reads through MiXCR, storing one row per CDR3 protein. The sample gives a few hundred thousand distinct CDR3 sequences, 20% to 25% of which show up once; 3.5% to 4.5% is in the top ten. The TCR comes from a female donor with ankylosing spondylitis or in good health (not recorded which). The material sequenced was blood, either unsorted or a sorted T cell fraction (not recorded which). J is TRBJ1-2 and V is TRBV4-3; D is undetermined. The CDR3 sequence is CASSQTREWPRTF. CDR3 in DNA: TGCGCCAGCAGCCAGACCCGGGAATGGCCTCGCACCTTC.